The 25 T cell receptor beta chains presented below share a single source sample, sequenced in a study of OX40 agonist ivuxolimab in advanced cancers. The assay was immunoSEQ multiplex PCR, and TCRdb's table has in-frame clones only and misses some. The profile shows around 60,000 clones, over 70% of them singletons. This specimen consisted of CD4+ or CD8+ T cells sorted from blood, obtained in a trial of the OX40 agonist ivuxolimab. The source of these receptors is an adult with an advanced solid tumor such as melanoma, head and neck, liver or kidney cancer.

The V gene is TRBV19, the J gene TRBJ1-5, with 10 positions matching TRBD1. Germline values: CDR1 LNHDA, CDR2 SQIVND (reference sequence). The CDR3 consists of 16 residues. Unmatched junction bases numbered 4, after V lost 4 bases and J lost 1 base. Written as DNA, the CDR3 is TGTGCCAGTAGTAAACAGGGACAGGGGAGCAATCAGCCCCAGCATTTT. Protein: CASSKQGQGSNQPQHF.

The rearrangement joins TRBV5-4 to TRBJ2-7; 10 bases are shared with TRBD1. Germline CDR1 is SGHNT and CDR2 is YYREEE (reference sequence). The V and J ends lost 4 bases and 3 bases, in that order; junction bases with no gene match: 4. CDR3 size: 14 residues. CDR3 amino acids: CASSPRDRGYEQYF. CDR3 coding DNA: TGTGCCAGCAGCCCCCGGGACAGGGGCTACGAGCAGTACTTC.

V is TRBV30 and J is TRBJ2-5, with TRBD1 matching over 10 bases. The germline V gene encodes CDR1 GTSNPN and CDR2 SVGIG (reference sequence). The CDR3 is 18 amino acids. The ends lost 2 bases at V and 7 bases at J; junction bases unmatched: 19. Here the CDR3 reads CAWSPAPGQGRQRGTQYF. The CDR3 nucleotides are TGTGCCTGGAGTCCAGCCCCGGGACAGGGGAGGCAAAGGGGGACCCAGTACTTC.

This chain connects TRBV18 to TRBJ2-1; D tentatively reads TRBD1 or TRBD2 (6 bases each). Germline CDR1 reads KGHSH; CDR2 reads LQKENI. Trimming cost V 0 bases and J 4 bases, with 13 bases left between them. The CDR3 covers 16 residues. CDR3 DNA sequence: TGTGCCAGCTCACCACCCGGGGGCCCTGAATACAATGAGCAGTTCTTC. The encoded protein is CASSPPGGPEYNEQFF.

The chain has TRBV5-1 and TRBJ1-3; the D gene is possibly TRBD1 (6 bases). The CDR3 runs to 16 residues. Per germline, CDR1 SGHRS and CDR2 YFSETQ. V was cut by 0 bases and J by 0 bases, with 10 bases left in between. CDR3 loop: CASSLEGQISGNTIYF. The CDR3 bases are TGCGCCAGCAGCTTGGAAGGACAGATCTCTGGAAACACCATATATTTT.

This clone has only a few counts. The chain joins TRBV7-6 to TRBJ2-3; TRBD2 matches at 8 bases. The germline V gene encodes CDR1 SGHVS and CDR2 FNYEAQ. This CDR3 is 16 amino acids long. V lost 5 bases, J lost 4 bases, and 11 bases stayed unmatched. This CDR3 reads CASSPYGRADADTQYF. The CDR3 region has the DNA TGTGCCAGCAGCCCCTACGGGAGGGCCGACGCAGATACGCAGTATTTT. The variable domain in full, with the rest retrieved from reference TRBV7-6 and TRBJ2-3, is GAGVSQSPRYKVTKRGQDVALRCDPISGHVSLYWYRQALGQGPEFLTYFNYEAQQDKSGLPNDRFSAERPEGSISTLTIQRTEQRDSAMYRCASSPYGRADADTQYFGPGTRLTVL.

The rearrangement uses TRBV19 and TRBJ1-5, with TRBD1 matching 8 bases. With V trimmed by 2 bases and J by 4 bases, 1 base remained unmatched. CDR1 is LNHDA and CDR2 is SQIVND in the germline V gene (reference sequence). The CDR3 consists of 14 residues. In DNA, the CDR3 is TGTGCCAGTAGTATAACAGGGGGGAATCAGCCCCAGCATTTT. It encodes CASSITGGNQPQHF.

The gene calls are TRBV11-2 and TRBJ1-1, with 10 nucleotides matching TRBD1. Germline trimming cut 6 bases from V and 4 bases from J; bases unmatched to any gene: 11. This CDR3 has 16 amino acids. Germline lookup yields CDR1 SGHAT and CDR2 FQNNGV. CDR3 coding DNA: TGTGCCAGCAGACGACCGGGACAGGGGCCGGGCACTGAAGCTTTCTTT. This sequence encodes CASRRPGQGPGTEAFF.

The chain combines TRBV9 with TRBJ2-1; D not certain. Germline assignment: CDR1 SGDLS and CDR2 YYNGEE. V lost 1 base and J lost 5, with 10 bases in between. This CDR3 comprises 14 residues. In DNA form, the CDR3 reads TGTGCCAGCAGCGTAAGGCCCACGCACAATGAGCAGTTCTTC. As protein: CASSVRPTHNEQFF.

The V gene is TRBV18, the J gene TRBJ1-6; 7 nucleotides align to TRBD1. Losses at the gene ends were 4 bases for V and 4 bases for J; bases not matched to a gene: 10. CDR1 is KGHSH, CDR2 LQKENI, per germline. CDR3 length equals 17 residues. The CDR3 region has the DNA TGTGCCAGCTCACTCTCCAGGGGGGGCGGATATAATTCACCCCTCCACTTT. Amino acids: CASSLSRGGGYNSPLHF.

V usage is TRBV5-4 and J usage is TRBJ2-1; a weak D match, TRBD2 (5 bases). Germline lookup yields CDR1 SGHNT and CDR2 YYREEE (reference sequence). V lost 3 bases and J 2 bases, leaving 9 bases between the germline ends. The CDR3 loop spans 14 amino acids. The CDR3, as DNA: TGTGCCAGCAGCTGGGGAGCCACCTACAATGAGCAGTTCTTC. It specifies CASSWGATYNEQFF. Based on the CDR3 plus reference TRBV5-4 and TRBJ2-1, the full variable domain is ETGVTQSPTHLIKTRGQQVTLRCSSQSGHNTVSWYQQALGQGPQFIFQYYREEENGRGNFPPRFSGLQFPNYSSELNVNALELDDSALYLCASSWGATYNEQFFGPGTRLTVL.

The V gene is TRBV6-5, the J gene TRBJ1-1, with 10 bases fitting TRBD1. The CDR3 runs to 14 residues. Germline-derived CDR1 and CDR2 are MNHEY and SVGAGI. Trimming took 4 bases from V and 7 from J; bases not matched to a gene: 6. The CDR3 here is CASSSDRGSNEAFF. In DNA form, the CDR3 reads TGTGCCAGCAGTTCGGACAGGGGGAGTAATGAAGCTTTCTTT.

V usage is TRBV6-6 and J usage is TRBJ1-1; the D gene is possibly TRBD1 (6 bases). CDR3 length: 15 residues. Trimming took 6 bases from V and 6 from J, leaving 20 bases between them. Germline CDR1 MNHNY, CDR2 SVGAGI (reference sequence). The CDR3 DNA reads TGTGCCAGCAGCCTCGACGATGTAGGGGGATCTGAAGCTTTCTTT. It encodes CASSLDDVGGSEAFF.

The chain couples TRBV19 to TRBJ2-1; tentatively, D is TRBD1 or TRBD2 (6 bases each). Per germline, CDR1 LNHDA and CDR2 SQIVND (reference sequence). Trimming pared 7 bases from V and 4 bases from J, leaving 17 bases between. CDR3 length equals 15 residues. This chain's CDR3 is CASTLSGGQYNEQFF. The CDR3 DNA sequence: TGTGCCAGTACCCTGTCCGGGGGCCAATACAATGAGCAGTTCTTC.

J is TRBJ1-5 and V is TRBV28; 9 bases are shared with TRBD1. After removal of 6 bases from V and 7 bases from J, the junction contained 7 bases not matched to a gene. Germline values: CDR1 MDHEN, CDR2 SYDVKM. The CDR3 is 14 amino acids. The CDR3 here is CASRSTGGYQPQHF. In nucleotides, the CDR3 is TGTGCCAGCAGGTCAACAGGGGGCTACCAGCCCCAGCATTTT.

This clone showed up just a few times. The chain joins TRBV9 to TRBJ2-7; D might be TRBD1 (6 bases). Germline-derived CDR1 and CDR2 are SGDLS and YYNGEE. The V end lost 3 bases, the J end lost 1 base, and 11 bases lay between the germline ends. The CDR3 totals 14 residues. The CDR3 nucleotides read TGTGCCAGCAGCGCCCGACAGGATTCCTACGAGCAGTACTTC. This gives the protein CASSARQDSYEQYF.

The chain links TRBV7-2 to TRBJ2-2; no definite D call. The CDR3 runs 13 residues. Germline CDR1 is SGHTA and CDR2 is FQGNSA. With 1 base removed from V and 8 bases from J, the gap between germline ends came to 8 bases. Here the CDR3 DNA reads TGTGCCAGCAGCTTAGGGCTTAGGGGGGAGCTGTTTTTT. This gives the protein CASSLGLRGELFF.

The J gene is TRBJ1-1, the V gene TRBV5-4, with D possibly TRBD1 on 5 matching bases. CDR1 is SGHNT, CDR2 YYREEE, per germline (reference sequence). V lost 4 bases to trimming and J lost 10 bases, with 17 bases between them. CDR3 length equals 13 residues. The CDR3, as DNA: TGTGCCAGCAGCGGAACCTTGGAGGGGAGAGCTTTCTTT. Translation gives CASSGTLEGRAFF.

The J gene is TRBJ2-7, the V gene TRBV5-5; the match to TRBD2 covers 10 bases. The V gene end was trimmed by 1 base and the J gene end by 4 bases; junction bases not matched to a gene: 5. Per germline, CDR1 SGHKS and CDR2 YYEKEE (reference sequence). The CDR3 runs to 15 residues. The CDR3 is CASSLRPSGGYEQYF. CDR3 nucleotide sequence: TGTGCCAGCAGCTTGAGACCTAGCGGGGGTTACGAGCAGTACTTC.

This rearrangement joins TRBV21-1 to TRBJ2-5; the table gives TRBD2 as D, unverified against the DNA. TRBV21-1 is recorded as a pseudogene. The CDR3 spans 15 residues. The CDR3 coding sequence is TGTGCCAGCAGCCTAGGCCATAGCGGGCGAGAGACCCAGTACTTC. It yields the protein CASSLGHSGRETQYF.

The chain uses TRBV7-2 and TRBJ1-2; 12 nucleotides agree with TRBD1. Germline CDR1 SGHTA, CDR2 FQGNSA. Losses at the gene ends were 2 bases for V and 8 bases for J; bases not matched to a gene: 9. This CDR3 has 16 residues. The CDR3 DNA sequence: TGTGCCAGCAGCTTAAGGCGGGGACAGGGGGCTGGGGGCTACACCTTC. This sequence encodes CASSLRRGQGAGGYTF.

The CDR3 bases are TGTGCCAGCAGCTCCTCAGGAGCGGGAGCTGAGCAGTACTTC. Its translation is CASSSSGAGAEQYF. This sequence joins TRBV7-9 and TRBJ2-7; 8 bases map to TRBD2. CDR1 and CDR2 from the germline V gene are SEHNR and FQNEAQ (reference sequence). The CDR3 length is 14 residues. J was trimmed by 7 bases and V by 4 bases; bases with no gene match: 9.

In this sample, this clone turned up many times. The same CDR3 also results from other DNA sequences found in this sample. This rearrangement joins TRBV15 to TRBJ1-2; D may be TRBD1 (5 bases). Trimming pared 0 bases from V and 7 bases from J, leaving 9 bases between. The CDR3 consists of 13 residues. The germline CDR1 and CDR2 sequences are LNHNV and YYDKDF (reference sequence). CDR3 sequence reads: CATSRESGSGYTF. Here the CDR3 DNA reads TGTGCCACCAGCAGAGAATCAGGGAGTGGCTACACCTTC.

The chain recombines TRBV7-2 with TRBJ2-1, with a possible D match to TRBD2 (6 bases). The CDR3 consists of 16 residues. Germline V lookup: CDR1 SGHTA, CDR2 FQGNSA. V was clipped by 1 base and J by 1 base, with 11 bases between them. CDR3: CASSLGGGKSYNEQFF. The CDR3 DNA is TGTGCCAGCAGCTTAGGGGGCGGGAAGTCCTACAATGAGCAGTTCTTC.

The CDR3 DNA sequence: TGTGCCAGCAGTTTAGGGTCCGACGGCTACACCTTC. It specifies CASSLGSDGYTF. This rearrangement joins TRBV28 to TRBJ1-2; D gene unclear. The germline gives CDR1 MDHEN, CDR2 SYDVKM. V lost 2 bases and J lost 8, with 9 bases in between. The CDR3 sequence is 12 residues long.